The next 15 T cell receptor beta chains were all read from a single sample in a study of T cell changes during pregnancy in multiple sclerosis. Method: immunoSEQ multiplex PCR; TCRdb's copy keeps in-frame clones and lacks some. The data contain 65,000 to 95,000 clones, approximately 93% of them seen just once; the ten biggest clones take up more than 0.75%. Here the sequenced sample was peripheral blood, taken in the second trimester of pregnancy. These receptor sequences come from a female donor in good health, enrolled as a control in a pregnancy study.

Only one count was recorded for this clone. The chain combines TRBV7-2 with TRBJ2-5; D may be TRBD2 (5 bases). V gave up 5 bases and J gave up 4 bases, with 14 bases separating them. CDR1 is SGHTA and CDR2 is FQGNSA in the germline V gene. This CDR3 contains 14 residues. CDR3 residues: CASSPARTRETQYF. The CDR3, as DNA: TGTGCCAGCAGCCCGGCTCGGACTCGAGAGACCCAGTACTTC.

A single count supports this clone. The chain uses TRBV28 and TRBJ2-7; 10 bases line up with TRBD1. This CDR3 spans 14 amino acids. V trimming: 7 bases; J trimming: 1 base; junction bases outside the gene matches: 4. Germline CDR1 reads MDHEN; CDR2 reads SYDVKM. CDR3 nucleotide sequence: TGTGCCAGCACCCCGGGACAGGGGTCCTACGAGCAGTACTTC. This encodes CASTPGQGSYEQYF.

The gene calls are TRBV7-2 and TRBJ1-4, with 8 positions matching TRBD1. J was trimmed by 8 bases and V by 4 bases; bases with no gene match: 12. This CDR3 is 16 amino acids long. Germline lookup yields CDR1 SGHTA and CDR2 FQGNSA. The CDR3 region has the DNA TGTGCCAGCAGCTCGGGGACGGACAGGGCTTGGGAAAAACTGTTTTTT. Translation: CASSSGTDRAWEKLFF.

This clone appeared once. The rearrangement joins TRBV27 to TRBJ2-1; 8 bases are shared with TRBD2. Germline V gene data show CDR1 as MNHEY and CDR2 as SMNVEV (reference sequence). The length of the CDR3 is 15 residues. J lost 8 bases, V lost 2 bases, and 8 bases had no gene match. In DNA form, the CDR3 reads TGTGCCAGCAGTTTACACAGCGGGAGCCCCCATGAGCAGTTCTTC. Translating it yields CASSLHSGSPHEQFF.

V gene TRBV7-2 combines with J gene TRBJ1-4; D is undetermined. Per germline, CDR1 SGHTA and CDR2 FQGNSA. The V end lost 4 bases, the J end lost 4 bases, and 10 bases lay between the germline ends. The CDR3 consists of 14 residues. The CDR3 coding sequence is TGTGCCAGCAGCTCACTCGGGGTTAATGAAAAACTGTTTTTT. Protein sequence: CASSSLGVNEKLFF. The entire variable domain, with the rest obtained from reference TRBV7-2 and TRBJ1-4, is as follows: GAGVSQSPSNKVTEKGKDVELRCDPISGHTALYWYRQSLGQGLEFLIYFQGNSAPDKSGLPSDRFSAERTGGSVSTLTIQRTQQEDSAVYLCASSSLGVNEKLFFGSGTQLSVL.

This chain links TRBV7-9 with TRBJ2-2; TRBD2 matches at 12 bases. J was trimmed by 0 bases and V by 3 bases; bases with no gene match: 5. CDR3 length: 18 residues. Germline loops: CDR1 SEHNR, CDR2 FQNEAQ (reference sequence). The CDR3 nucleotides read TGTGCCAGCAGCTTGCCTAGCGGGAGGGGGGCGAACACCGGGGAGCTGTTTTTT. This gives the protein CASSLPSGRGANTGELFF. Supplemented by reference TRBV7-9 and TRBJ2-2, the full variable domain reads DTGVSQNPRHKITKRGQNVTFRCDPISEHNRLYWYRQTLGQGPEFLTYFQNEAQLEKSRLLSDRFSAERPKGSFSTLEIQRTEQGDSAMYLCASSLPSGRGANTGELFFGEGSRLTVL.

For the CDR3, the DNA is TGTGCCAGCACCCCAAGAAAGGGGGCGGACAGGACTAATGAAAAACTGTTTTTT. This codes for CASTPRKGADRTNEKLFF. This chain joins TRBV21-1 and TRBJ1-4; TRBD1, as called in the table, went unchecked against the DNA. TRBV21-1 is a pseudogene segment. The CDR3 loop spans 18 amino acids.

The chain couples TRBV18 to TRBJ1-2; TRBD1 agrees at 7 bases. Trimming removed 2 bases from V and 1 base from J; junction bases left unmatched: 4. The CDR3 covers 15 residues. Germline CDR1 and CDR2: KGHSH and LQKENI. The CDR3 DNA sequence: TGTGCCAGCTCACCAGCGACAGGGCTTAACTATGGCTACACCTTC. Amino acid sequence: CASSPATGLNYGYTF.

CDR3 in DNA: TGTGCCAGCAGCCTAGGGAACACTGAAGCTTTCTTT. It is translated as CASSLGNTEAFF. The V gene is TRBV28, the J gene TRBJ1-1; D gene ambiguous. This CDR3 is 12 amino acids long. Germline V gives CDR1 MDHEN, CDR2 SYDVKM. Between the trimmed V and J ends, which lost 6 bases and 1 base, there was a span of 6 bases.

The chain has TRBV2 and TRBJ2-2; 7 bases fit TRBD1. The CDR3 extends over 14 amino acids. Losses at the gene ends were 7 bases for V and 0 bases for J; bases not matched to a gene: 2. From germline, CDR1 is SNHLY and CDR2 FYNNEI. The CDR3 coding sequence is TGTGCCAGCATGGGGACAGCGAACACCGGGGAGCTGTTTTTT. Its translation is CASMGTANTGELFF.

The chain carries TRBV7-6 and TRBJ2-2; no clear D. V was shortened by 2 bases and J by 5 bases, with 9 bases between the two germline ends. The V gene's germline CDR1 is SGHVS and CDR2 FNYEAQ. CDR3 length: 14 amino acids. CDR3 coding DNA: TGTGCCAGCAGCTTAACAGTCAAAACCGGGGAGCTGTTTTTT. Amino acid sequence: CASSLTVKTGELFF.

The V and J genes are TRBV29-1 and TRBJ1-2; no firm D call. Looked up from germline, CDR1 is SQVTM and CDR2 is ANQGSEA. The CDR3 runs to 14 residues. Trimming removed 5 bases at V and 1 base at J, with 14 bases between. CDR3 coding DNA: TGCAGCGTTACTGCAAGACTGAATAACTATGGCTACACCTTC. Translation: CSVTARLNNYGYTF.

The chain combines TRBV25-1 with TRBJ2-5; 10 bases map to TRBD1. This CDR3 comprises 16 residues. Trimming cost V 4 bases and J 1 base; bases outside gene matches: 6. The V gene's germline CDR1 is MGHDK and CDR2 SYGVNS. DNA for the CDR3: TGTGCCAGCAGTGGAGAGGACAGGGGGAGCCAAGAGACCCAGTACTTC. It yields the protein CASSGEDRGSQETQYF.

This clone is a singleton in its sample. The rearrangement joins TRBV2 to TRBJ2-7; no firm D call. The CDR3 is 12 residues long. The germline gives CDR1 SNHLY, CDR2 FYNNEI. The V end was cut by 4 bases, the J end by 2 bases, with 6 bases between. In nucleotides, the CDR3 is TGTGCCAGCAGTGCGGAGACCTACGAGCAGTACTTC. Protein product: CASSAETYEQYF.

The chain couples TRBV7-9 to TRBJ2-2; perhaps TRBD1 as D (5 bases). Germline V CDR1 and CDR2: SEHNR, FQNEAQ (reference sequence). This CDR3 contains 15 residues. The V end lost 2 bases, the J end lost 6 bases, and 13 bases lay between the germline ends. This CDR3 reads CASSLLSGWSGELFF. The CDR3 DNA reads as TGTGCCAGCAGCTTACTGTCAGGGTGGTCCGGGGAGCTGTTTTTT.